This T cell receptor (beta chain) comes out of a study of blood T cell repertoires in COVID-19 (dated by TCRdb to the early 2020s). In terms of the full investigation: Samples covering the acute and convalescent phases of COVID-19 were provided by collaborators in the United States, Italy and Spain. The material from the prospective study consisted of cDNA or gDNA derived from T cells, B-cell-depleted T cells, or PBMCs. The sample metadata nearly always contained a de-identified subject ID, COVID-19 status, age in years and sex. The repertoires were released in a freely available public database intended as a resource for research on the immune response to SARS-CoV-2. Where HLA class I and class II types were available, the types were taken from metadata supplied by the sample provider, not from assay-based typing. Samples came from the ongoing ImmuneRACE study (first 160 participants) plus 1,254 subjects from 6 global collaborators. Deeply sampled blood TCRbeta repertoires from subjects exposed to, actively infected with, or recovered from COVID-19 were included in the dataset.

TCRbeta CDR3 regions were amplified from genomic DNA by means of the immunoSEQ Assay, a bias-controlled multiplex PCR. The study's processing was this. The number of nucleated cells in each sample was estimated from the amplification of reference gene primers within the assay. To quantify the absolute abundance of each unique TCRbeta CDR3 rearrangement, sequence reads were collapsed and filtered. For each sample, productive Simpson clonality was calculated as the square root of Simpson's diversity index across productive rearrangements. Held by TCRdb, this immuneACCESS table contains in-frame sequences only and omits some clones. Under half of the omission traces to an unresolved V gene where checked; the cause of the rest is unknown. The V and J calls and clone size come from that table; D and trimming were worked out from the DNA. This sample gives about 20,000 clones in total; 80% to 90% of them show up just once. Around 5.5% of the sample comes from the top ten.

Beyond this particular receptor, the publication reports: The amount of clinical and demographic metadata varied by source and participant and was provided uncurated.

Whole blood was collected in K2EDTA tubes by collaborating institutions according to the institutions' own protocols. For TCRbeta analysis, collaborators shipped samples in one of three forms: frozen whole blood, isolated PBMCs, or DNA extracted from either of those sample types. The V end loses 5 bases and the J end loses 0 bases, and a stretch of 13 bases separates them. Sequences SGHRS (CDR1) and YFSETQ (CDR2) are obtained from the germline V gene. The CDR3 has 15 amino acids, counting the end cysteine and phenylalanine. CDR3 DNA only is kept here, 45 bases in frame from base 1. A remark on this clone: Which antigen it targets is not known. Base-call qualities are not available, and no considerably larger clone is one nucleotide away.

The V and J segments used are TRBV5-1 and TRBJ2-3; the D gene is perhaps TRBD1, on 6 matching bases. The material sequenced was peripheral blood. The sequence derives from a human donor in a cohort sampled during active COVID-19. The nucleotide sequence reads TGCGCCAGCAGTTACGGACAGTCTAGCACAGATACGCAGTATTTT. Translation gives CASSYGQSSTDTQYF.